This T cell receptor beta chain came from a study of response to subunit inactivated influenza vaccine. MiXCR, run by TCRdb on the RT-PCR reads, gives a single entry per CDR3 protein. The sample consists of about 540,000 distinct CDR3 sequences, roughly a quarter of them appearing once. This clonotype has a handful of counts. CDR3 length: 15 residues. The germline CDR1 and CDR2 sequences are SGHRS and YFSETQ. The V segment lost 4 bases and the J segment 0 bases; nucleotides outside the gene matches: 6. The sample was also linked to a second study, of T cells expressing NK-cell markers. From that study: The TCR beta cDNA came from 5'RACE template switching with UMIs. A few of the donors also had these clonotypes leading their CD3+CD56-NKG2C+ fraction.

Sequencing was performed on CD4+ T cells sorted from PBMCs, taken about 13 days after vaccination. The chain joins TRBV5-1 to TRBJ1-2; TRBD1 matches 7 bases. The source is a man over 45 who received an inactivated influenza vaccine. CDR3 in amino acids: CASSPGQNPNYGYTF. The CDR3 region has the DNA TGCGCCAGCAGCCCGGGACAGAACCCTAACTATGGCTACACCTTC.